The entry below describes one TCR beta chain. Its antigen remains unidentified. Sequenced with the Oncomine TCR Beta short-read assay was DNA taken from cultured CD4+ T cells. TCRdb recomputed calls from the PCR reads with MiXCR, one row per CDR3 protein. Altogether about 18,000 distinct CDR3 sequences are present, roughly 50% being singletons, with the ten largest covering 6.5%. Stated treatment: roughly 10-day PBMC culture with coronavirus spike peptide pools or control peptides (ViraFEST assay). V lost 3 bases and J lost 5, with 13 bases in between. The V gene's germline CDR1 is MDHEN and CDR2 SYDVKM. This CDR3 is 15 amino acids long. The data are from a study of vaccination and CD4 T cells after COVID-19. Study results and limitations: Vaccine-specific clones in convalescent patients were spike mono-reactive in 304 of 307 cases.

The chain joins TRBV28 to TRBJ2-2, with D tentatively TRBD2 (5 bases). The receptor comes from a human donor who had recovered from COVID-19. The specimen sequenced was CD4+ T cells from blood, cultured in vitro. The CDR3 sequence is CASSFGGSRTGELFF. For the CDR3, the DNA is TGTGCCAGCAGTTTCGGTGGGAGTCGGACCGGGGAGCTGTTTTTT.